The 27 T cell receptor beta chains below were found in one sample sequenced in a study of cytomegalovirus exposure and HLA in healthy donors. PCR was performed using 60 Vbeta and 13 Jbeta primers. Assay: immunoSEQ multiplex PCR; the TCRdb copy retains only in-frame clones and omits some. The repertoire holds roughly 100,000 clones, with 65% to 80% as singletons. The sample consisted of PBMCs. These receptors were obtained from a woman between 45 and 65 years old in good health and CMV-seropositive.

The sample holds one count of this clone. The chain employs TRBV9 and TRBJ2-7, with no clear D. Germline CDR1 is SGDLS and CDR2 is YYNGEE. Trimming shortened V by 0 bases and J by 6 bases, and 22 bases separated the two germline ends. This CDR3 spans 17 amino acids. DNA of the CDR3: TGTGCCAGCAGCGTAGCCGAGTCCCCGTCTATTTTCGCCGAGCAGTACTTC. Encoded protein: CASSVAESPSIFAEQYF.

The rearrangement uses TRBV5-1 and TRBJ2-5; 7 nucleotides match TRBD2. The V gene end was trimmed by 0 bases and the J gene end by 5 bases; junction bases not matched to a gene: 13. Germline CDR1 SGHRS, CDR2 YFSETQ. The CDR3 spans 17 residues. The CDR3 spells CASSLGPPRGTEETQYF. Here the CDR3 DNA reads TGCGCCAGCAGCTTGGGCCCGCCGCGGGGGACGGAGGAGACCCAGTACTTC.

The chain is built from TRBV19 and TRBJ1-2; D is perhaps TRBD1 (6 bases). Trimming cost V 11 bases and J 1 base, with 11 bases left between them. The CDR3 is 12 amino acids. Germline values: CDR1 LNHDA, CDR2 SQIVND (reference sequence). The CDR3 DNA reads as TGTGCCGGCCGGGACATTAACTATGGCTACACCTTC. It translates to CAGRDINYGYTF.

This clone has just a few counts. The chain carries TRBV28 and TRBJ1-6, with 7 bases fitting TRBD1. With 6 bases clipped from V and 7 bases from J, the junction kept 6 bases outside the gene matches. Germline V gene data show CDR1 as MDHEN and CDR2 as SYDVKM. This CDR3 comprises 14 residues. CDR3 protein: CASRPTGVNSPLHF. The CDR3 DNA sequence: TGTGCCAGCAGACCCACAGGGGTAAATTCACCCCTCCACTTT.

The V and J genes are TRBV7-6 and TRBJ1-3; D gene ambiguous. CDR3 length: 17 residues. Trimming pared 4 bases from V and 0 bases from J, leaving 16 bases between. Germline CDR1 and CDR2: SGHVS and FNYEAQ. The CDR3 DNA sequence: TGTGCCAGCAGCTCCGTGGGAGGCTCGGGCTCTGGAAACACCATATATTTT. Its protein is CASSSVGGSGSGNTIYF.

This chain connects TRBV6-5 to TRBJ2-3, with D possibly being TRBD1 (6 bases). With 5 bases removed from V and 4 bases from J, the gap between germline ends came to 16 bases. The CDR3 consists of 15 residues. Per the germline V gene, CDR1 is MNHEY and CDR2 is SVGAGI. Here the CDR3 DNA reads TGTGCCAGCAGTACTAACAGGGCAGTCCCAGATACGCAGTATTTT. Translated: CASSTNRAVPDTQYF.

The chain joins TRBV6-1 to TRBJ1-5; 7 bases are a match to TRBD1. V was clipped by 2 bases and J by 0 bases; unmatched bases: 13. The CDR3 length is 19 residues. In germline, CDR1 is MNHNS, CDR2 SASEGT. CDR3 nucleotide sequence: TGTGCCAGCAGTGAAACACGAGGGGGCCTCGTCTATAGCAATCAGCCCCAGCATTTT. It specifies CASSETRGGLVYSNQPQHF.

This CDR3 reads CASSQDNRGSNGYTF. For the CDR3, the DNA is TGCGCCAGCAGCCAAGATAACCGGGGTTCTAATGGCTACACCTTC. The rearrangement uses TRBV4-1 and TRBJ1-2; no definite D call. Germline V CDR1 and CDR2: MGHRA, YSYEKL. Between the trimmed V and J ends, which lost 0 bases and 6 bases, there was a span of 14 bases. CDR3 length: 15 residues.

This rearrangement joins TRBV2 to TRBJ2-5; 9 bases match TRBD1. Germline lookup yields CDR1 SNHLY and CDR2 FYNNEI. The CDR3 has 16 amino acids. V trimming: 8 bases; J trimming: 3 bases; junction bases outside the gene matches: 13. As DNA, the CDR3 is TGTGCCAGCCATGTGGGGAACAGGGGGCGCGAAGAGACCCAGTACTTC. Translation: CASHVGNRGREETQYF. The full variable domain, with the rest looked up from reference TRBV2 and TRBJ2-5, is EPEVTQTPSHQVTQMGQEVILRCVPISNHLYFYWYRQILGQKVEFLVSFYNNEISEKSEIFDDQFSVERPDGSNFTLKIRSTKLEDSAMYFCASHVGNRGREETQYFGPGTRLLVL.

The rearrangement uses TRBV30 and TRBJ1-2, with TRBD1 matching 11 bases. This CDR3 contains 17 residues. Germline loops: CDR1 GTSNPN, CDR2 SVGIG (reference sequence). V lost 4 bases, J lost 3 bases, and 13 bases stayed unmatched. Here the CDR3 DNA reads TGTGCCTGGATTTCCTTGGGACAGGGGGGAAATTACTATGGCTACACCTTC. Translated: CAWISLGQGGNYYGYTF.

This sequence joins TRBV7-7 and TRBJ2-7; 7 nucleotides agree with TRBD1. Germline CDR1 SSHAT, CDR2 FNYEAQ (reference sequence). The V and J ends lost 0 bases and 2 bases, in that order; junction bases with no gene match: 4. The CDR3 spans 15 residues. The CDR3 sequence is CASSLAAGGTYEQYF. In DNA form, the CDR3 reads TGTGCCAGCAGCTTAGCGGCAGGGGGAACCTACGAGCAGTACTTC.

The chain uses TRBV10-3 and TRBJ1-1; no clear D. V was clipped by 6 bases and J by 5 bases, with 10 bases between them. Germline CDR1 and CDR2: ENHRY and SYGVKD. The CDR3 has 12 residues. CDR3 coding DNA: TGTGCCATCAGGCCCTCGGGGACTGAAGCTTTCTTT. It codes for CAIRPSGTEAFF.

V and J are TRBV2 and TRBJ2-3, with a possible D match to TRBD2 (7 bases). Trimming removed 7 bases at V and 1 base at J, with 21 bases between. Per germline, CDR1 SNHLY and CDR2 FYNNEI. The CDR3 has 17 amino acids. This CDR3 is CASIGLDRGGGTDTQYF. Written as DNA, the CDR3 is TGTGCCAGCATTGGACTCGACAGAGGGGGGGGCACAGATACGCAGTATTTT.

The J gene is TRBJ2-5, the V gene TRBV10-3; maybe TRBD1 (6 bases). Germline CDR1 is ENHRY and CDR2 is SYGVKD. The CDR3 loop spans 14 amino acids. V shed 3 bases and J shed 2 bases, with 10 bases lying between them. CDR3 sequence reads: CAISEIGQQETQYF. The CDR3 coding sequence is TGTGCCATCAGTGAAATAGGACAGCAAGAGACCCAGTACTTC.

The rearrangement links TRBV27 to TRBJ1-1; D possibly corresponds to TRBD1 (5 bases). The length of the CDR3 is 16 residues. The germline V gene encodes CDR1 MNHEY and CDR2 SMNVEV (reference sequence). Trimming shortened V by 4 bases and J by 0 bases, and 15 bases separated the two germline ends. CDR3 nucleotide sequence: TGTGCCAGCAGTTACCAGGGTATCGGAATGAACACTGAAGCTTTCTTT. Encoded protein: CASSYQGIGMNTEAFF.

The J gene is TRBJ1-6, the V gene TRBV5-1; 11 positions match TRBD1. Germline V lookup: CDR1 SGHRS, CDR2 YFSETQ. The CDR3 runs 16 residues. J lost 5 bases, V lost 3 bases, and 4 bases had no gene match. The CDR3 loop is CASSSGTGGNNSPLHF. The CDR3 nucleotides are TGCGCCAGCAGCTCGGGGACAGGGGGAAATAATTCACCCCTCCACTTT.

The rearrangement links TRBV5-1 to TRBJ2-3, with 12 bases lining up with TRBD2. After removal of 4 bases from V and 2 bases from J, the junction contained 5 bases not matched to a gene. This CDR3 comprises 16 residues. Looked up from germline, CDR1 is SGHRS and CDR2 is YFSETQ. The CDR3 region has the DNA TGCGCCAGCAGCCCAGGACTAGCGGGGTTCACAGATACGCAGTATTTT. Encoded protein: CASSPGLAGFTDTQYF.

V usage is TRBV30 and J usage is TRBJ2-7; the match to TRBD1 covers 8 bases. J was trimmed by 6 bases and V by 2 bases; bases with no gene match: 9. This CDR3 has 14 amino acids. The germline gives CDR1 GTSNPN, CDR2 SVGIG (reference sequence). CDR3 bases: TGTGCCTGGAGTCCAGGGGGCACTACGGGCGAGCAGTACTTC. Encoded protein: CAWSPGGTTGEQYF.

The CDR3 region is CASSLGLGGSPLHF. The DNA for the CDR3 is TGTGCCAGCAGCTTAGGACTGGGAGGTTCACCCCTCCACTTT. V and J are TRBV7-8 and TRBJ1-6; unclear D gene. This CDR3 has 14 amino acids. Per the germline V gene, CDR1 is SGHVS and CDR2 is FQNEAQ. Between the trimmed V and J ends, which lost 1 base and 9 bases, there was a span of 10 bases.

This clone has a handful of counts. The CDR3 nucleotides read TGTGCCAGCAGTTTGGGCTGGAGGGCTGGTGGCTACACCTTC. It specifies CASSLGWRAGGYTF. The rearrangement links TRBV27 to TRBJ1-2; D is uncertain. There are 14 residues in the CDR3. The germline V gene encodes CDR1 MNHEY and CDR2 SMNVEV (reference sequence). Trimming stripped 3 bases from V and 7 bases from J, with 15 bases between.

This clone has more than one count but fewer than ten. The CDR3 protein is CASSSLNRGANEKLFF. In nucleotides, the CDR3 is TGTGCCAGCAGTTCCCTAAATCGGGGTGCTAATGAAAAACTGTTTTTT. The chain carries TRBV7-8 and TRBJ1-4; D is undetermined. Looked up from germline, CDR1 is SGHVS and CDR2 is FQNEAQ. This CDR3 has 16 amino acids. V lost 6 bases to trimming and J lost 3 bases, with 17 bases between them.

This clone was recorded once. This chain links TRBV6-5 with TRBJ2-1; 8 bases map to TRBD2. Losses at the gene ends were 6 bases for V and 10 bases for J; bases not matched to a gene: 14. This CDR3 contains 15 residues. Per germline, CDR1 MNHEY and CDR2 SVGAGI. This CDR3 reads CASRGAGGLGEEQFF. CDR3 sequence (DNA): TGTGCCAGCAGGGGGGCGGGGGGCCTGGGGGAGGAGCAGTTCTTC.

This clone appeared a single time. J is TRBJ1-2 and V is TRBV4-1; D gene uncertain. V was shortened by 0 bases and J by 5 bases, with 10 bases between the two germline ends. This CDR3 has 14 residues. Germline CDR1 is MGHRA and CDR2 is YSYEKL. The CDR3 DNA reads as TGCGCCAGCAGCCAAGATGGCAGGCAGTATGGCTACACCTTC. This encodes CASSQDGRQYGYTF.

The chain combines TRBV14 with TRBJ1-2; tentative D call: TRBD1 (5 bases). Germline loops: CDR1 SGHDN, CDR2 FVKESK. CDR3 length: 14 residues. V was pared by 1 base and J by 4 bases, with 10 bases between. As DNA, the CDR3 is TGTGCCAGCAGCCAAGTCAGGGTCGGCTATGGCTACACCTTC. The encoded protein is CASSQVRVGYGYTF.

The rearrangement links TRBV4-3 to TRBJ1-1, with D possibly being TRBD1 (6 bases). V lost 0 bases and J lost 0, with 14 bases in between. The CDR3 runs 17 residues. Per germline, CDR1 LGHNA and CDR2 YSLEER. The CDR3: CASSQDRQGNMNTEAFF. CDR3 coding DNA: TGCGCCAGCAGCCAAGATCGCCAGGGGAATATGAACACTGAAGCTTTCTTT.

Regarding this clone: One end of the junction does not line up with germline, which may come from a read error. V is TRBV7-9 and J is TRBJ2-5; possible D gene TRBD1, 6 bases. Germline values: CDR1 SEHNR, CDR2 FQNEAQ (reference sequence). CDR3 length: 16 amino acids. CDR3 protein: CSSSLDSGTRDRTQYF. DNA for the CDR3: TGTTCCAGCAGCTTAGATTCCGGGACAAGGGACCGGACCCAGTACTTC. Full variable domain (outside the CDR3, taken from reference TRBV7-9 and TRBJ2-5): DTGVSQNPRHKITKRGQNVTFRCDPISEHNRLYWYRQTLGQGPEFLTYFQNEAQLEKSRLLSDRFSAERPKGSFSTLEIQRTEQGDSAMYLCSSSLDSGTRDRTQYFGPGTRLLVL.

This clone was counted once. This rearrangement joins TRBV2 to TRBJ1-5; tentatively, D is TRBD1 (5 bases). Trimming stripped 3 bases from V and 0 bases from J, with 6 bases between. The CDR3 is made up of 14 amino acids. Germline V gene data show CDR1 as SNHLY and CDR2 as FYNNEI. The CDR3 DNA follows: TGTGCCAGCAGTGACCAGGGTAGCAATCAGCCCCAGCATTTT. This codes for CASSDQGSNQPQHF.